The 30 T cell receptor beta chains given below trace back to one sample, sequenced in a study of blood T cell repertoires in COVID-19. Sequenced by immunoSEQ multiplex PCR; TCRdb stores in-frame clones only, minus some. The sample records more than 85,000 clones, 75% to 95% being singletons. Sequences were obtained from peripheral blood. The receptors here all came from a man between 18 and 29 years old with acute or convalescent COVID-19.

The chain is built from TRBV19 and TRBJ2-3; 7 nucleotides align to TRBD2. There are 15 residues in the CDR3. Germline V gene data show CDR1 as LNHDA and CDR2 as SQIVND (reference sequence). V was clipped by 3 bases and J by 4 bases; unmatched bases: 7. The CDR3 nucleotides are TGTGCCAGTAGTATCGGGAGGATAGGGGCAGATACGCAGTATTTT. Protein product: CASSIGRIGADTQYF.

V gene TRBV21-1 combines with J gene TRBJ1-5; TRBD1, the D gene given by the table, was not confirmed from the DNA. TRBV21-1 is listed as a pseudogene. CDR3 size: 17 residues. CDR3 sequence reads: CASSKGAGQEGDQPQHF. The DNA of the CDR3 is TGTGCCAGCAGCAAAGGAGCCGGACAGGAGGGGGATCAGCCCCAGCATTTT.

The chain links TRBV27 to TRBJ2-1; D is perhaps TRBD2 (6 bases). V was cut by 5 bases and J by 3 bases, with 14 bases left in between. The CDR3 loop spans 15 amino acids. Germline V gene lookup returns CDR1 MNHEY and CDR2 SMNVEV (reference sequence). This CDR3 reads CASSPGRGLYNEQFF. In nucleotides, the CDR3 is TGTGCCAGCAGTCCGGGGCGGGGCCTCTACAATGAGCAGTTCTTC.

This chain joins TRBV10-3 and TRBJ1-1; no clear D. The germline gives CDR1 ENHRY, CDR2 SYGVKD. V was shortened by 4 bases and J by 1 base, with 7 bases between the two germline ends. The length of the CDR3 is 13 residues. The CDR3: CAISGRENTEAFF. For the CDR3, the DNA is TGTGCCATCAGTGGGAGGGAGAACACTGAAGCTTTCTTT.

The chain links TRBV5-4 to TRBJ2-2, with 10 bases that match TRBD1. Trimming removed 4 bases from V and 4 bases from J; junction bases left unmatched: 4. CDR1 and CDR2 (germline): SGHNT, YYREEE (reference sequence). CDR3 length: 15 residues. CDR3 in DNA: TGTGCCAGCAGCGGTGGACAGGGGGGCACCGGGGAGCTGTTTTTT. Its protein product is CASSGGQGGTGELFF. Filled out from reference TRBV5-4 and TRBJ2-2, the complete variable domain reads ETGVTQSPTHLIKTRGQQVTLRCSSQSGHNTVSWYQQALGQGPQFIFQYYREEENGRGNFPPRFSGLQFPNYSSELNVNALELDDSALYLCASSGGQGGTGELFFGEGSRLTVL.

This clone appeared once. V and J are TRBV27 and TRBJ1-4, with no clear D. Trimming removed 2 bases at V and 7 bases at J, with 11 bases between. CDR3 length: 14 amino acids. Germline CDR1 and CDR2: MNHEY and SMNVEV (reference sequence). CDR3 nucleotide sequence: TGTGCCAGCAGTTTAGGAGGGCTCGGTGAAAAACTGTTTTTT. Translating gives CASSLGGLGEKLFF.

This clone is a singleton in its sample. V is TRBV7-9 and J is TRBJ2-5; the D gene is possibly TRBD2 (6 bases). Trimming removed 1 base at V and 6 bases at J, with 18 bases between. Germline values: CDR1 SEHNR, CDR2 FQNEAQ (reference sequence). CDR3 length: 16 residues. The CDR3 DNA reads TGTGCCAGCAGCTTAGTCCCCGGAGGGAATGAGAAGACCCAGTACTTC. Its protein product is CASSLVPGGNEKTQYF.

This clone was picked up one time. This CDR3 is CASGLGHPMTEAFF. As DNA, the CDR3 is TGTGCTAGTGGCCTGGGACACCCGATGACTGAAGCTTTCTTT. V gene TRBV12-5 combines with J gene TRBJ1-1, with a weak D call TRBD1 (6 bases). V dropped 6 bases and J dropped 5 bases, with 16 bases sitting between them. The CDR3 sequence is 14 residues long. CDR1 and CDR2 (germline): LGHNT, FRNRAP.

The V gene is TRBV11-2, the J gene TRBJ2-1, with D unclear. The V gene's germline CDR1 is SGHAT and CDR2 FQNNGV. V was shortened by 0 bases and J by 7 bases, with 10 bases between the two germline ends. This CDR3 spans 14 amino acids. The CDR3 nucleotides read TGTGCCAGCAGCTTAGATAACATACAGAATGAGCAGTTCTTC. It yields the protein CASSLDNIQNEQFF.

This clone was counted once. This chain links TRBV7-8 with TRBJ1-1; maybe TRBD1 (6 bases). V lost 5 bases and J lost 1, with 17 bases in between. This CDR3 spans 16 amino acids. Germline CDR1 is SGHVS and CDR2 is FQNEAQ. This CDR3 is CASSPYSTGPNTEAFF. In nucleotides, the CDR3 is TGTGCCAGCAGCCCGTATTCGACAGGTCCGAACACTGAAGCTTTCTTT.

The chain recombines TRBV24-1 with TRBJ2-1, with 10 bases identical to TRBD1. Per the germline V gene, CDR1 is KGHDR and CDR2 is SFDVKD. Trimming cost V 4 bases and J 5 bases; bases outside gene matches: 4. The CDR3 is made up of 15 amino acids. CDR3 amino acids: CATSDSGTGDNEQFF. The CDR3 DNA follows: TGTGCCACCAGTGACTCCGGGACAGGGGACAATGAGCAGTTCTTC.

The DNA of the CDR3 is TGTGCCACCAGTGATCCGACAGGGGGTAGAGATACGCAGTATTTT. Its translation is CATSDPTGGRDTQYF. The chain links TRBV24-1 to TRBJ2-3; 9 bases fit TRBD1. This CDR3 has 15 residues. Germline V gives CDR1 KGHDR, CDR2 SFDVKD. J was trimmed by 5 bases and V by 3 bases; bases with no gene match: 5.

The chain couples TRBV27 to TRBJ1-2; 12 bases align to TRBD1. CDR1 and CDR2 from the germline V gene are MNHEY and SMNVEV (reference sequence). There are 14 residues in the CDR3. After removal of 4 bases from V and 8 bases from J, the junction contained 5 bases not matched to a gene. CDR3 sequence reads: CASSSGTGGFGYTF. Written as DNA, the CDR3 is TGTGCCAGCAGTTCCGGGACAGGGGGCTTCGGCTACACCTTC.

Regarding this clone: The same CDR3 is also encoded by other DNA sequences in this sample. V usage is TRBV12-3 or TRBV12-4 and J usage is TRBJ1-3; perhaps TRBD1 as D (6 bases). The CDR3 loop spans 13 amino acids. V lost 4 bases, J lost 5 bases, and 9 bases lay in between. The chain's CDR3 is CASSSQGRNTIYF. CDR3 DNA sequence: TGTGCCAGCAGTTCACAGGGTCGAAACACCATATATTTT.

The rearrangement links TRBV6-6 to TRBJ1-4, with 10 bases that match TRBD1. CDR1 is MNHNY, CDR2 SVGAGI, per germline (reference sequence). This CDR3 comprises 15 residues. Trimming at V came to 5 bases and at J to 8 bases, leaving 8 bases not matched to a gene. The CDR3 spells CASSPPGTGDEKLFF. The CDR3 nucleotides are TGTGCCAGCAGTCCCCCCGGGACAGGGGACGAAAAACTGTTTTTT.

This chain connects TRBV12-3 or TRBV12-4 to TRBJ1-1; no clear D. The CDR3 is 12 residues long. V lost 5 bases and J 7 bases, leaving 11 bases between the germline ends. CDR3 region: CASSMIRSEAFF. CDR3 sequence (DNA): TGTGCCAGCAGTATGATCCGGAGTGAAGCTTTCTTT.

J is TRBJ1-5 and V is TRBV19, with 11 bases fitting TRBD1. Germline CDR1 is LNHDA and CDR2 is SQIVND (reference sequence). This CDR3 spans 16 amino acids. V lost 8 bases and J lost 5; bases outside the gene matches: 11. This CDR3 reads CASLDRGPLGDQPQHF. Written as DNA, the CDR3 is TGTGCCAGTCTGGACAGGGGGCCCCTTGGGGATCAGCCCCAGCATTTT.

The chain joins TRBV12-3 or TRBV12-4 to TRBJ1-5, with 7 positions matching TRBD1. This CDR3 has 13 amino acids. Unmatched junction bases numbered 3, after V lost 6 bases and J lost 4 bases. The CDR3 spells CASRRQGNQPQHF. The DNA of the CDR3 is TGTGCCAGCAGGCGACAGGGTAATCAGCCCCAGCATTTT.

This chain connects TRBV21-1 to TRBJ1-1. TRBV21-1 is listed as a pseudogene. The CDR3 length is 18 residues. CDR3 amino acids: CASSAGVPASLMNTEAFF. As DNA, the CDR3 is TGTGCCAGCAGTGCCGGGGTCCCAGCGAGCCTCATGAACACTGAAGCTTTCTTT.

The chain couples TRBV7-9 to TRBJ1-2; 7 positions agree with TRBD1. Germline V gives CDR1 SEHNR, CDR2 FQNEAQ (reference sequence). Trimming cost V 3 bases and J 12 bases; bases outside gene matches: 4. There are 11 residues in the CDR3. DNA of the CDR3: TGTGCCAGCAGCTTTACAGGGGTGAACACCTTC. Protein sequence: CASSFTGVNTF.

This rearrangement joins TRBV5-4 to TRBJ1-2, with a tentative D call TRBD1 (5 bases). Between the trimmed V and J ends, which lost 3 bases and 3 bases, there was a span of 21 bases. CDR1 is SGHNT, CDR2 YYREEE, per germline (reference sequence). The CDR3 extends over 17 amino acids. The CDR3 sequence: CASSSEDPGFFHYGYTF. DNA for the CDR3: TGTGCCAGCAGCTCCGAGGACCCAGGGTTTTTTCACTATGGCTACACCTTC.

The chain uses TRBV19 and TRBJ1-2, with D unclear. Per germline, CDR1 LNHDA and CDR2 SQIVND (reference sequence). The V and J ends lost 3 bases and 8 bases respectively, with 13 bases between them. This CDR3 is 13 amino acids long. The CDR3 reads CASSMRRRRGYTF. For the CDR3, the DNA is TGTGCCAGTAGTATGCGGCGCCGTCGAGGCTACACCTTC.

This chain connects TRBV5-1 to TRBJ1-1, with D tentatively TRBD1 (6 bases). CDR3 size: 14 residues. Germline loops: CDR1 SGHRS, CDR2 YFSETQ. Trimming removed 7 bases from V and 5 bases from J, with 18 bases in between. The DNA for the CDR3 is TGCGCCAGCCAGACTATTGGGGGGGCGACTGAAGCTTTCTTT. It codes for CASQTIGGATEAFF.

This chain's CDR3 is CASSPAGQITDTQYF. DNA of the CDR3: TGCGCCAGCAGCCCTGCAGGACAAATCACAGATACGCAGTATTTT. The chain combines TRBV5-1 with TRBJ2-3; tentative D call: TRBD1 (5 bases). The CDR3 runs to 15 residues. The ends were cut back, 4 bases at V and 2 bases at J, with 14 bases in the middle. The germline V gene has CDR1 SGHRS and CDR2 YFSETQ.

This chain uses TRBV30 with TRBJ1-4, with unresolved D. CDR3 size: 17 residues. Trimming pared 0 bases from V and 0 bases from J, leaving 14 bases between. Germline CDR1 is GTSNPN and CDR2 is SVGIG (reference sequence). The CDR3 spells CAWSVRALLSTNEKLFF. The CDR3, as DNA: TGTGCCTGGAGTGTAAGAGCCCTTTTGTCAACTAATGAAAAACTGTTTTTT.

The CDR3 reads CASSRGWFHGQENTIYF. The DNA of the CDR3 is TGCGCCAGCAGCCGGGGATGGTTTCACGGACAGGAAAACACCATATATTTT. The genes are TRBV4-1 and TRBJ1-3, with 7 bases identical to TRBD1. Germline loops: CDR1 MGHRA, CDR2 YSYEKL. The CDR3 is 17 amino acids. The V and J ends lost 4 bases and 6 bases, in that order; junction bases with no gene match: 15.

The rearrangement links TRBV5-1 to TRBJ2-6; D possibly corresponds to TRBD1 (5 bases). V lost 3 bases and J 0 bases, leaving 10 bases between the germline ends. CDR1 is SGHRS and CDR2 is YFSETQ in the germline V gene. This CDR3 is built from 16 residues. The CDR3 nucleotides read TGCGCCAGCAGCTGGATAGACAGCTCTGGGGCCAACGTCCTGACTTTC. Its protein is CASSWIDSSGANVLTF.

The rearrangement links TRBV3-1 (or the pseudogene TRBV3-2) to TRBJ2-2; TRBD1 aligns across 9 bases. This CDR3 region has 16 residues. Per germline, CDR1 LGHDT and CDR2 YNNKEL (reference sequence). After removal of 5 bases from V and 4 bases from J, the junction contained 8 bases not matched to a gene. CDR3 in amino acids: CASSGNRGRSTGELFF. Written as DNA, the CDR3 is TGTGCCAGCAGCGGAAACAGGGGGCGCAGCACCGGGGAGCTGTTTTTT.

V is TRBV11-2 and J is TRBJ2-1; tentatively, D is TRBD2 (5 bases). Deletions cut 5 bases from V and 8 bases from J, with 19 bases between. Germline lookup yields CDR1 SGHAT and CDR2 FQNNGV. The CDR3 sequence is 15 residues long. DNA for the CDR3: TGTGCCAGCAGCCCCCTAACGGGCCTTAGCGATGAGCAGTTCTTC. Its protein product is CASSPLTGLSDEQFF.

The V and J genes are TRBV19 and TRBJ1-1; a weak D match, TRBD1 (6 bases). The germline V gene encodes CDR1 LNHDA and CDR2 SQIVND (reference sequence). V was trimmed by 4 bases and J by 0 bases, leaving 12 bases between them. There are 15 residues in the CDR3. The CDR3 DNA reads TGTGCCAGTAGTAGAGCGGACAGCCTGAACACTGAAGCTTTCTTT. Protein product: CASSRADSLNTEAFF. Based on the CDR3 plus reference TRBV19 and TRBJ1-1, the full variable domain is DGGITQSPKYLFRKEGQNVTLSCEQNLNHDAMYWYRQDPGQGLRLIYYSQIVNDFQKGDIAEGYSVSREKKESFPLTVTSAQKNPTAFYLCASSRADSLNTEAFFGQGTRLTVV.